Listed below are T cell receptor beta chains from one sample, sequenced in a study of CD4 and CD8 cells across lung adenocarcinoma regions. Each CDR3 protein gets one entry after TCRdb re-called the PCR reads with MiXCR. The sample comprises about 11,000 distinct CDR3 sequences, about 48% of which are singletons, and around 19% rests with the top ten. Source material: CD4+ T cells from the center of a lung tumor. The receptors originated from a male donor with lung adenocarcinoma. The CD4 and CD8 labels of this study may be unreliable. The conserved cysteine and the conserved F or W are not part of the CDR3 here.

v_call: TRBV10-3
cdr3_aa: ATERDPQDTQY

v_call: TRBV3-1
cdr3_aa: ASSQDGIAAYNEQF

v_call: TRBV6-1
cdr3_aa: ASSERLAGAYEQY

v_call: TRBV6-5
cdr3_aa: ASSYDRAPYGYT

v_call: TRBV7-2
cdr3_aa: ARGLESVGTDEQF

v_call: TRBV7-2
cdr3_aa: ASSFGSGGRGYT

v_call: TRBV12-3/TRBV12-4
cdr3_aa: ASSEFTGTGRETQY

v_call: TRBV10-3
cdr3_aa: AIREEIAGGSGTDTQY

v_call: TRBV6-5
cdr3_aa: ASSSTGVAGGRRTDTQY

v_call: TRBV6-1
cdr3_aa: ARGYGGLGTDTQY

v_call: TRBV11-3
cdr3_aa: ASSLTRDSYNEQF

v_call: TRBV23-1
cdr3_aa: ASTMTGSFTDTQY

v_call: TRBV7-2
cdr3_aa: AGLVGRDQDIQY

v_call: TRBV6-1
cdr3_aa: ASRGGDAYNEQF

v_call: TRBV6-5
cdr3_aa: ASSYLGARDGYT

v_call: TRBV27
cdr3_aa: ASSLNTNYGYT

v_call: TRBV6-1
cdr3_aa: ASSDIRRVNTDTQY

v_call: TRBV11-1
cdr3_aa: ASSTQRGSAQH

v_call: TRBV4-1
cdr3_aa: ASSSRTLRTSGGWNTGELF

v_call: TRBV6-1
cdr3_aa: ASSKTWTGLLSGANVQY

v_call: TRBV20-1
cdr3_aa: SARDREIDMGIQY

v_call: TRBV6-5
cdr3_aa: ASSQGASSYEQY

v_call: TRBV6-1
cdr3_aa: ASIGLAGGVGRNEQF

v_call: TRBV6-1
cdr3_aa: ASSESSGRSYEQY